Below are 27 T cell receptor beta chains sequenced from a single sample in a study of human T cells and chemical hapten exposure. Time point described: patch test 1, 2 weeks after DPC sensitization. Treatment specified: therapeutic diphenylcyclopropenone sensitization with weekly scalp DPC. A single record per CDR3 protein comes from TCRdb applying MiXCR to the RACE reads. The table shows some 81,000 distinct CDR3 sequences, with about 8% occurring only once. The source material was whole blood, sampled in connection with sensitization to the hapten diphenylcyclopropenone (DPC). The receptors derive from a young woman with alopecia areata. Some clones in this sample may be carry-over from other donors' samples.

The chain recombines TRBV11-2 with TRBJ2-1; the match to TRBD2 covers 14 bases. CDR1 and CDR2 from the germline V gene are SGHAT and FQNNGV. V lost 5 bases, J lost 0 bases, and 3 bases stayed unmatched. CDR3 size: 17 residues. The CDR3 sequence: CASSGTSGGLSYNEQFF. CDR3 coding DNA: TGTGCCAGCAGCGGGACTAGCGGGGGCCTCTCCTACAATGAGCAGTTCTTC.

This clonotype has ten or more counts. This sequence joins TRBV6-4 and TRBJ2-5; D uncertain. Trimming removed 2 bases from V and 1 base from J, with 14 bases in between. Germline values: CDR1 MRHNA, CDR2 SNTAGT. The CDR3 extends over 16 amino acids. The CDR3 nucleotides are TGTGCCAGCAGTGACCTGGCCCACCCAGTCCAAGAGACCCAGTACTTC. Translation: CASSDLAHPVQETQYF.

This clonotype was picked up many times. The rearrangement joins TRBV20-1 to TRBJ2-7, with D perhaps being TRBD1 or TRBD2 (6 bases each). The V gene's germline CDR1 is DFQATT and CDR2 SNEGSKA (reference sequence). Deletions cut 3 bases from V and 3 bases from J, with 18 bases between. This CDR3 is built from 15 residues. The CDR3 reads CSARVGGGGLYEQYF. In nucleotides, the CDR3 is TGCAGTGCTAGGGTCGGGGGCGGAGGACTCTACGAGCAGTACTTC.

The chain combines TRBV6-6 with TRBJ1-1, with TRBD1 matching over 10 bases. The CDR3 is made up of 12 amino acids. Germline V CDR1 and CDR2: MNHNY, SVGAGI (reference sequence). V lost 5 bases, J lost 8 bases, and 2 bases stayed unmatched. This CDR3 reads CASSGDRGEAFF. The DNA for the CDR3 is TGTGCCAGCAGTGGGGACAGGGGAGAAGCTTTCTTT.

This clonotype showed up many times. The gene calls are TRBV7-9 and TRBJ2-3, with D perhaps matching TRBD2 (5 bases). CDR1 is SEHNR and CDR2 is FQNEAQ in the germline V gene (reference sequence). The CDR3 is 14 residues long. V was pared by 5 bases and J by 2 bases, with 11 bases between. CDR3 DNA sequence: TGTGCCAGCAGCGTTAGCGCGACCACAGATACGCAGTATTTT. Amino acids: CASSVSATTDTQYF.

Only a few counts were recorded for this clonotype. CDR3 bases: TGTGCCAGCAGTTACGGGGGGGACCGCTACGAGCAGTACTTC. Its translation is CASSYGGDRYEQYF. The rearrangement uses TRBV6-5 and TRBJ2-7; 7 bases map to TRBD2. The CDR3 is 14 residues long. Germline CDR1 and CDR2: MNHEY and SVGAGI. The ends lost 2 bases at V and 3 bases at J; junction bases unmatched: 4.

Turning to this clonotype: This may stem from a read error, because a much larger clone lies one nucleotide away. The chain recombines TRBV6-5 with TRBJ1-1; the D is unclear. The CDR3 length is 13 residues. The ends were cut back, 0 bases at V and 12 bases at J, with 14 bases in the middle. From germline, CDR1 is MNHEY and CDR2 SVGAGI. CDR3 sequence (DNA): TGTGCCAGCAGTTACTCGAAGATGAAGTTGACTTTCTTT. It specifies CASSYSKMKLTFF.

Many counts were recorded for this clonotype. The chain has TRBV18 and TRBJ2-1; unclear D gene. CDR1 is KGHSH, CDR2 LQKENI, per germline. V was pared by 2 bases and J by 3 bases, with 17 bases between. The CDR3 runs to 17 residues. The CDR3 reads CASSPDPVVWGYNEQFF. The CDR3 DNA reads as TGTGCCAGCTCACCAGATCCGGTAGTGTGGGGCTACAATGAGCAGTTCTTC.

This clonotype has only a few counts. The chain employs TRBV11-2 and TRBJ1-6; D gene unclear. Trimming stripped 3 bases from V and 7 bases from J, with 10 bases between. Germline V gives CDR1 SGHAT, CDR2 FQNNGV. The CDR3 is 14 residues long. The CDR3 DNA follows: TGTGCCAGCAGCTTTACGGTTCGGAATTCACCCCTCCACTTT. As protein: CASSFTVRNSPLHF.

Ten or more counts support this clonotype. This rearrangement joins TRBV12-3 or TRBV12-4 to TRBJ1-2, with 7 bases fitting TRBD1. V lost 5 bases, J lost 2 bases, and 5 bases stayed unmatched. The CDR3 has 14 amino acids. CDR3 residues: CASSPWTGNYGYTF. The CDR3 DNA reads TGTGCCAGCAGTCCGTGGACAGGCAACTATGGCTACACCTTC.

The sample holds many counts of this clonotype. The J gene is TRBJ1-1, the V gene TRBV5-1; 7 bases match TRBD1. The germline CDR1 and CDR2 sequences are SGHRS and YFSETQ. V gave up 4 bases and J gave up 3 bases; unmatched junction bases: 9. The CDR3 totals 15 residues. CDR3 loop: CASSQHTGAYTEAFF. CDR3 nucleotides: TGCGCCAGCAGCCAACACACAGGGGCATACACTGAAGCTTTCTTT. Supplemented by reference TRBV5-1 and TRBJ1-1, the full variable domain reads KAGVTQTPRYLIKTRGQQVTLSCSPISGHRSVSWYQQTPGQGLQFLFEYFSETQRNKGNFPGRFSGRQFSNSRSEMNVSTLELGDSALYLCASSQHTGAYTEAFFGQGTRLTVV.

A note on this clonotype: A much larger clone lies one base from this, so it may be a read error. The chain carries TRBV2 and TRBJ2-1; D assignment may be TRBD1 or TRBD2 (6 bases each). The CDR3 extends over 13 amino acids. Germline V gives CDR1 SNHLY, CDR2 FYNNEI. In DNA, the CDR3 is TGTACCAGCAGCAGGAGGGGGTGGGATGAGCAGTTCTTC. This translates into CTSSRRGWDEQFF. The full variable domain, its missing parts supplied by reference TRBV2 and TRBJ2-1, is EPEVTQTPSHQVTQMGQEVILRCVPISNHLYFYWYRQILGQKVEFLVSFYNNEISEKSEIFDDQFSVERPDGSNFTLKIRSTKLEDSAMYFCTSSRRGWDEQFFGPGTRLTVL.

There are a few counts of this clonotype. The gene calls are TRBV18 and TRBJ1-3; TRBD1 matches at 7 bases. Trimming at V came to 0 bases and at J to 1 base, leaving 6 bases not matched to a gene. The CDR3 covers 17 residues. Germline V gene data show CDR1 as KGHSH and CDR2 as LQKENI. The DNA for the CDR3 is TGTGCCAGCTCACCACCGACAGGGCCCGTATCTGGAAACACCATATATTTT. Translation: CASSPPTGPVSGNTIYF. Together with reference TRBV18 and TRBJ1-3, the CDR3 gives the full variable domain: NAGVMQNPRHLVRRRGQEARLRCSPMKGHSHVYWYRQLPEEGLKFMVYLQKENIIDESGMPKERFSAEFPKEGPSILRIQQVVRGDSAAYFCASSPPTGPVSGNTIYFGEGSWLTVV.

This clonotype was seen only a few times. V is TRBV9 and J is TRBJ1-1, with D maybe TRBD1 (5 bases). From germline, CDR1 is SGDLS and CDR2 YYNGEE. The CDR3 totals 13 residues. V shed 3 bases and J shed 1 base, with 7 bases lying between them. Here the CDR3 reads CASSEGANTEAFF. Written as DNA, the CDR3 is TGTGCCAGCAGCGAAGGGGCGAACACTGAAGCTTTCTTT.

The gene calls are TRBV29-1 and TRBJ1-2; 11 bases are shared with TRBD1. Germline V gives CDR1 SQVTM, CDR2 ANQGSEA. This CDR3 has 13 amino acids. The junction had 3 bases not matched to a gene; V was cut back by 3 bases and J by 6 bases. In DNA, the CDR3 is TGCAGCGTTGACATGGACAGGGGGCATGGCTACACCTTC. This sequence encodes CSVDMDRGHGYTF.

In its sample, this clonotype was seen many times. This chain joins TRBV12-3 or TRBV12-4 and TRBJ2-7; D unresolved. The V and J ends lost 4 bases and 6 bases respectively, with 7 bases between them. The CDR3 consists of 11 residues. As DNA, the CDR3 is TGTGCCAGCAGTTATGGGTTCGAGCAGTACTTC. As protein: CASSYGFEQYF.

The genes are TRBV2 and TRBJ1-4; 10 bases line up with TRBD1. Germline CDR1 reads SNHLY; CDR2 reads FYNNEI. The CDR3 contains 18 residues. V shed 7 bases and J 2 bases; nucleotides not matched to a gene: 13. CDR3 in DNA: TGTGCCAGCATGCCCGGGACAGGGGTTTGGAGGACTAATGAAAAACTGTTTTTT. It encodes CASMPGTGVWRTNEKLFF.

This clonotype was counted only a few times. The rearrangement links TRBV18 to TRBJ1-2; D unclear. V lost 3 bases to trimming and J lost 7 bases, with 12 bases between them. The CDR3 sequence is 13 residues long. Germline V gives CDR1 KGHSH, CDR2 LQKENI. The CDR3 loop reads CASSPGAGLGYTF. The CDR3 DNA is TGTGCCAGCTCACCGGGTGCAGGTCTTGGCTACACCTTC.

This clonotype was observed a handful of times. The CDR3 sequence: CASSSSGGVFAEQYF. The CDR3 DNA sequence: TGTGCCAGCAGCTCTAGCGGGGGGGTATTCGCCGAGCAGTACTTC. The chain couples TRBV7-2 to TRBJ2-7; 12 nucleotides align to TRBD2. Trimming removed 4 bases from V and 6 bases from J; junction bases left unmatched: 7. Germline V lookup: CDR1 SGHTA, CDR2 FQGNSA. The CDR3 contains 15 residues.

The chain employs TRBV3-1 and TRBJ1-1; D may be TRBD1 (5 bases). CDR1 is LGHDT, CDR2 YNNKEL, per germline (reference sequence). The length of the CDR3 is 15 residues. Deletions cut 2 bases from V and 3 bases from J, with 13 bases between. CDR3 nucleotide sequence: TGTGCCAGCAGCCAAATTGGGGGGGGTGACACTGAAGCTTTCTTT. Translation gives CASSQIGGGDTEAFF.

This clonotype has a count of ten or more. The chain combines TRBV2 with TRBJ1-4; 9 positions agree with TRBD1. The CDR3 spans 14 residues. The germline V gene has CDR1 SNHLY and CDR2 FYNNEI. With V trimmed by 8 bases and J by 5 bases, 6 bases remained unmatched. The CDR3 bases are TGTGCCAGCGCAACCGGGACAGGGAATGAAAAACTGTTTTTT. This gives the protein CASATGTGNEKLFF.

This clonotype occurred many times. The V and J genes are TRBV5-6 and TRBJ2-3, with 8 bases aligning to TRBD2. The CDR3 has 15 amino acids. The germline CDR1 and CDR2 sequences are SGHDT and YYEEEE. The V and J ends lost 2 bases and 2 bases, in that order; junction bases with no gene match: 4. CDR3 region: CASSFTSGDTDTQYF. The DNA of the CDR3 is TGTGCCAGCAGCTTCACTAGCGGTGACACAGATACGCAGTATTTT.

This clonotype appeared many times. The chain combines TRBV7-9 with TRBJ2-7; D might be TRBD1 or TRBD2, each matching 6 bases. V was clipped by 8 bases and J by 0 bases, with 14 bases between them. Germline CDR1 reads SEHNR; CDR2 reads FQNEAQ (reference sequence). The CDR3 totals 14 residues. This chain's CDR3 is CASGPWGASYEQYF. CDR3 in DNA: TGTGCCAGCGGCCCCTGGGGGGCCTCCTACGAGCAGTACTTC.

Written as DNA, the CDR3 is TGCGCCAGCAGCACAGGGACAGGGGGCTGGTATGGCTACACCTTC. This translates into CASSTGTGGWYGYTF. The chain employs TRBV5-1 and TRBJ1-2, with 12 nucleotides matching TRBD1. This CDR3 is built from 15 residues. J was trimmed by 5 bases and V by 4 bases; bases with no gene match: 6. Germline V gene sequence: CDR1 SGHRS, CDR2 YFSETQ.

The CDR3 spells CASSLRPGINYGYTF. The CDR3 bases are TGTGCCAGCAGCCTACGTCCAGGGATTAACTATGGCTACACCTTC. The V gene is TRBV14, the J gene TRBJ1-2; the D gene is possibly TRBD1 (5 bases). The germline V and J ends were trimmed by 4 bases and 1 base, with 13 bases remaining between them. The CDR3 has 15 residues. Germline CDR1 reads SGHDN; CDR2 reads FVKESK.

This clonotype occurred once. A junction boundary mismatches the germline segment, possibly from a read error. The chain couples TRBV18 to TRBJ2-3; TRBD2 agrees at 7 bases. The germline V gene encodes CDR1 KGHSH and CDR2 LQKENI. The CDR3 spans 14 residues. The CDR3 region has the DNA TGTGCCAGCTCACTTGTAGCGGGCACAGATATGCAGTATTTT. Translating it yields CASSLVAGTDMQYF.

As concerns this clonotype: A much larger clone differs from this one at a single base, so this may be a read error. Because it lacks the conserved phenylalanine or tryptophan at the end, this CDR3 is likely a read error. This sequence joins TRBV6-5 and TRBJ2-1; 9 nucleotides agree with TRBD2. Germline lookup yields CDR1 MNHEY and CDR2 SVGAGI. The CDR3 runs to 17 residues. V lost 3 bases, J lost 4 bases, and 10 bases stayed unmatched. Here the CDR3 DNA reads TGTGCCAGCAGTTATGGCGGGGGGGCCCACCCTTACAATGAGCAGTTCTCC. It is translated as CASSYGGGAHPYNEQFS.